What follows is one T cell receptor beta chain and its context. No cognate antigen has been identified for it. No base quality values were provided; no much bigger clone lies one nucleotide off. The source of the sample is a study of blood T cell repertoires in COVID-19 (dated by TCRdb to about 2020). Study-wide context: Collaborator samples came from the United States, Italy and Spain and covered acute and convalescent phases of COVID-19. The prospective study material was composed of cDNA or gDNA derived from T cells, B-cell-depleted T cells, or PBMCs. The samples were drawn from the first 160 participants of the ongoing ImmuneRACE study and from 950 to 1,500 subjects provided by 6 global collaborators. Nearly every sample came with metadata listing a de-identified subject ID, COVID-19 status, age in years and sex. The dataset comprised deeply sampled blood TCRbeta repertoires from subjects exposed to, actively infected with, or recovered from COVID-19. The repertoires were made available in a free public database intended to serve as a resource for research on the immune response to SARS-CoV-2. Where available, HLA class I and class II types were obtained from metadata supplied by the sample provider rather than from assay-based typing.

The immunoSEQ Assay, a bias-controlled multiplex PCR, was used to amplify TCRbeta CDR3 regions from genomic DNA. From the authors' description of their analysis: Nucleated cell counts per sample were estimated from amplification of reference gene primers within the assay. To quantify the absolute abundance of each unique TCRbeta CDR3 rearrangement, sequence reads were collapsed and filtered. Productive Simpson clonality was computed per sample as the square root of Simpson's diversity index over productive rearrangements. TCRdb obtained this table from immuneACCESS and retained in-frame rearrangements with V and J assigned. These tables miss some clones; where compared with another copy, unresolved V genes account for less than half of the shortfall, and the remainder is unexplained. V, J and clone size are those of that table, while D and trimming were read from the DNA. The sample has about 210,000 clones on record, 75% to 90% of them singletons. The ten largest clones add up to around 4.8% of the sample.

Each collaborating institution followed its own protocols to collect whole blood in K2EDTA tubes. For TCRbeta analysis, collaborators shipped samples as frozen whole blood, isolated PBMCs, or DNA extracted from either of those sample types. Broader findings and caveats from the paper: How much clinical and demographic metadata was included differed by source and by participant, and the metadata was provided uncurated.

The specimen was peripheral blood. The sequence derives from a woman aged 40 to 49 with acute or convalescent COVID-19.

The bases are TGTGCCAGTAGTATAAGTAGCGGGGGGGCGACAGATACGCAGTATTTT. Protein translation: CASSISSGGATDTQYF. The sequence is built from TRBV19 and TRBJ2-3, and TRBD2 matches 11 of the central bases. Compared with germline, V lacks 2 bases and J lacks 3 bases; bases without a gene match: 4. CDR1 and CDR2 (LNHDA, SQIVND) derive from the germline V gene (reference sequence). Its CDR3 holds 16 amino acids, cysteine through phenylalanine. CDR3 DNA is the only sequence kept; it has 48 bases, read in frame from the first base.